The rows below give T cell receptor beta chains drawn from one sample of a study of shared clonotypes between healthy human individuals. Method: immunoSEQ multiplex PCR; TCRdb's copy keeps in-frame clones and lacks some. This table holds some 2,000,000 clones, 90% to 97% found once. The sequencing input was naive CD4+ T cells sorted from blood. The receptors derive from a man aged 18 to 29 in good health. The CDR3 runs from the conserved cysteine through the conserved F or W. Each record gives: V gene, J gene, clone size, D gene, CDR3 DNA, CDR3 protein. D genes are given only for firm matches. Part of the rows lack a size; the others show once, few, many or a class for expanded clones.

v_call: TRBV7-2
j_call: TRBJ2-7
clone_size: -
d_call: TRBD2
cdr3_nt: TGTGCCAGCAGCTCCCGGGGGGGTTCCTACGAGCAGTACTTC
cdr3_aa: CASSSRGGSYEQYF

v_call: TRBV30
j_call: TRBJ1-6
clone_size: -
d_call: -
cdr3_nt: TGTGCCTGGAGCCCGGGTAATTCACCCCTCCACTTT
cdr3_aa: CAWSPGNSPLHF

v_call: TRBV27
j_call: TRBJ1-2
clone_size: -
d_call: TRBD1
cdr3_nt: TGTGCCAGCAGTTTAATTCAGGGGGGGCCTAACTATGGCTACACCTTC
cdr3_aa: CASSLIQGGPNYGYTF

v_call: TRBV10-3
j_call: TRBJ2-5
clone_size: few
d_call: TRBD1
cdr3_nt: TGTGCCATCAGTGAGGGACAGGGGGCAGAGACCCAGTACTTC
cdr3_aa: CAISEGQGAETQYF

v_call: TRBV5-6
j_call: TRBJ1-5
clone_size: once
d_call: -
cdr3_nt: TGTGCCAGCAGCCTCAGGTTAGGGATTGGCAATCAGCCCCAGCATTTT
cdr3_aa: CASSLRLGIGNQPQHF

v_call: TRBV19
j_call: TRBJ1-5
clone_size: -
d_call: -
cdr3_nt: TGTGCCAGTAGTATCACAGCCTATAGCAATCAGCCCCAGCATTTT
cdr3_aa: CASSITAYSNQPQHF

v_call: TRBV6-1
j_call: TRBJ1-6
clone_size: -
d_call: TRBD1
cdr3_nt: TGTGCCAGCAGTGGACCGGGGACAGGCCAAATCCATCCCCTCCACTTT
cdr3_aa: CASSGPGTGQIHPLHF

v_call: TRBV7-9
j_call: TRBJ2-5
clone_size: -
d_call: -
cdr3_nt: TGTGCCAGCAGGAAAGACCTAGGGCGAGGGGAGACCCAGTACTTC
cdr3_aa: CASRKDLGRGETQYF

v_call: TRBV10-3
j_call: TRBJ2-7
clone_size: -
d_call: TRBD2
cdr3_nt: TGTGCCATCAGTGACCTCCCCCGGGAGGCAACCTACGAGCAGTACTTC
cdr3_aa: CAISDLPREATYEQYF

v_call: TRBV18
j_call: TRBJ1-1
clone_size: -
d_call: TRBD1
cdr3_nt: TGTGCCAGCTCACCCTCGACAGGGCCGAACACTGAAGCTTTCTTT
cdr3_aa: CASSPSTGPNTEAFF

v_call: TRBV10-2
j_call: TRBJ2-1
clone_size: -
d_call: -
cdr3_nt: TGCGCCAGCAGTGAGTCTTGGGGGAGCGCTGAGCAGTTCTTC
cdr3_aa: CASSESWGSAEQFF

v_call: TRBV4-1
j_call: TRBJ1-4
clone_size: -
d_call: -
cdr3_nt: TGCGCCAGCAGCCAATTTAGGGACTTATCGGAAAAACTGTTTTTT
cdr3_aa: CASSQFRDLSEKLFF

v_call: TRBV5-1
j_call: TRBJ2-1
clone_size: -
d_call: -
cdr3_nt: TGCGCCAGCAGCTTGGTCGCGGGGGCACCCAATGAGCAGTTCTTC
cdr3_aa: CASSLVAGAPNEQFF

v_call: TRBV5-6
j_call: TRBJ2-5
clone_size: once
d_call: -
cdr3_nt: TGTGCCAGCAGCTCGGGACAATTCCAAGAGACCCAGTACTTC
cdr3_aa: CASSSGQFQETQYF

v_call: TRBV28
j_call: TRBJ1-4
clone_size: -
d_call: -
cdr3_nt: TGTGCCAGCAAAGTGGGGGCAGGGAAACTGTTTTTT
cdr3_aa: CASKVGAGKLFF

v_call: TRBV28
j_call: TRBJ1-1
clone_size: -
d_call: TRBD1
cdr3_nt: TGTGCCACCCGGACAGGAAGCACTGAAGCTTTCTTT
cdr3_aa: CATRTGSTEAFF

v_call: TRBV5-1
j_call: TRBJ2-1
clone_size: -
d_call: -
cdr3_nt: TGCGCCAGCAGGCAGAACAATGAGCAGTTCTTC
cdr3_aa: CASRQNNEQFF

v_call: TRBV30
j_call: TRBJ1-5
clone_size: -
d_call: TRBD1
cdr3_nt: TGTGCCTGGAGCGACGGACAGGGCGCGAGTTGGCCCCAGCATTTT
cdr3_aa: CAWSDGQGASWPQHF

v_call: TRBV4-3
j_call: TRBJ2-7
clone_size: -
d_call: TRBD1
cdr3_nt: TGCGCCAGCAGCCAACAAAGACAGGGTCCCTACGAGCAGTACTTC
cdr3_aa: CASSQQRQGPYEQYF

v_call: TRBV7-3
j_call: TRBJ1-1
clone_size: -
d_call: -
cdr3_nt: TGTGCCAGCAGCTTAGGGAACATGAACACTGAAGCTTTCTTT
cdr3_aa: CASSLGNMNTEAFF

v_call: TRBV10-3
j_call: TRBJ1-1
clone_size: -
d_call: TRBD1
cdr3_nt: TGTGCCATCAGTTCCGGACAGGGTTGGACTGAAGCTTTCTTT
cdr3_aa: CAISSGQGWTEAFF

v_call: TRBV4-1
j_call: TRBJ1-4
clone_size: once
d_call: -
cdr3_nt: TGCGCCAGCAGCCAAGATATCGCAGGCCGGAATGAAAAACTGTTTTTT
cdr3_aa: CASSQDIAGRNEKLFF

v_call: TRBV5-1
j_call: TRBJ2-7
clone_size: -
d_call: TRBD2
cdr3_nt: TGCGCCAGCAGCTTGAACCCTAGCGGGAGTACCTACGAGCAGTACTTC
cdr3_aa: CASSLNPSGSTYEQYF

v_call: TRBV10-1
j_call: TRBJ2-2
clone_size: -
d_call: -
cdr3_nt: TGCGCCAGCAGTGAGGAGCGAGACACCGGGGAGCTGTTTTTT
cdr3_aa: CASSEERDTGELFF

v_call: TRBV6-6
j_call: TRBJ2-1
clone_size: -
d_call: TRBD1
cdr3_nt: TGTGCCAGCAGTTCCGGGACAGGGGTGAGGTCCAATGAGCAGTTCTTC
cdr3_aa: CASSSGTGVRSNEQFF

v_call: TRBV18
j_call: TRBJ2-3
clone_size: -
d_call: -
cdr3_nt: TGTGCCAGCTCACGTAGGGTCACAGATACGCAGTATTTT
cdr3_aa: CASSRRVTDTQYF

v_call: TRBV15
j_call: TRBJ1-4
clone_size: -
d_call: -
cdr3_nt: TGTGCCACCAGCAGAGATCCCGTCGAAGAAAAACTGTTTTTT
cdr3_aa: CATSRDPVEEKLFF

v_call: TRBV9
j_call: TRBJ1-6
clone_size: -
d_call: -
cdr3_nt: TGTGCCAGCAGCGTTTCGAAGAATTCACCCCTCCACTTT
cdr3_aa: CASSVSKNSPLHF

v_call: TRBV2
j_call: TRBJ1-5
clone_size: -
d_call: -
cdr3_nt: TGTGCCAGCAGTGAAGCTAATCGAGGACAGCCCCAGCATTTT
cdr3_aa: CASSEANRGQPQHF

v_call: TRBV7-8
j_call: TRBJ1-5
clone_size: -
d_call: TRBD1
cdr3_nt: TGTGCCAGCAGCTCACAGGGGTTCGGCAATCAGCCCCAGCATTTT
cdr3_aa: CASSSQGFGNQPQHF

v_call: TRBV7-7
j_call: TRBJ1-1
clone_size: -
d_call: -
cdr3_nt: TGTGCTAGCAGCCAGTCCCAAAACACTGAAGCTTTCTTT
cdr3_aa: CASSQSQNTEAFF

v_call: TRBV25-1
j_call: TRBJ1-6
clone_size: -
d_call: TRBD1
cdr3_nt: TGTGCCAGCAGTAACGGACAGGGGAATAATTCACCCCTCCACTTT
cdr3_aa: CASSNGQGNNSPLHF

v_call: TRBV6-1
j_call: TRBJ2-7
clone_size: -
d_call: -
cdr3_nt: TGTGCCAGCACCGGAGGGGGAGGGCGCTACGAGCAGTACTTC
cdr3_aa: CASTGGGGRYEQYF

v_call: TRBV5-4
j_call: TRBJ1-6
clone_size: -
d_call: -
cdr3_nt: TGTGCCAGCAGCTTGGCAGGGGCCGGATCACCCCTCCACTTT
cdr3_aa: CASSLAGAGSPLHF

v_call: TRBV5-5
j_call: TRBJ1-2
clone_size: -
d_call: -
cdr3_nt: TGTGCCAGCAGCTTGGACAGGGTTAACTATGGCTACACCTTC
cdr3_aa: CASSLDRVNYGYTF

v_call: TRBV7-2
j_call: TRBJ1-1
clone_size: -
d_call: -
cdr3_nt: TGTGCCAGCAGCTGGGACGGATTGAACACTGAAGCTTTCTTT
cdr3_aa: CASSWDGLNTEAFF

v_call: TRBV6-1
j_call: TRBJ2-7
clone_size: -
d_call: TRBD1
cdr3_nt: TGTGCCAGCAGTGAAAGGGACAGGGGGGTGCGCGAGCAGTACTTC
cdr3_aa: CASSERDRGVREQYF

v_call: TRBV20-1
j_call: TRBJ1-1
clone_size: once
d_call: -
cdr3_nt: TGCAGTGCTAGTGATGTCACTGAAGCTTTCTTT
cdr3_aa: CSASDVTEAFF

v_call: TRBV19
j_call: TRBJ1-5
clone_size: -
d_call: -
cdr3_nt: TGTGCCAGTAGTGCACCGGGACCGTATCAGCCCCAGCATTTT
cdr3_aa: CASSAPGPYQPQHF

v_call: TRBV7-3
j_call: TRBJ2-3
clone_size: -
d_call: TRBD2
cdr3_nt: TGTGCCAGCAGCGACGGGACTAGTACTCATACGCAGTATTTT
cdr3_aa: CASSDGTSTHTQYF

v_call: TRBV7-2
j_call: TRBJ1-4
clone_size: -
d_call: -
cdr3_nt: TGTGCCAGCAGCTTAGGTGGGACGGAGGGACTGTTTTTT
cdr3_aa: CASSLGGTEGLFF